This entry concerns a single TCR beta chain. The repertoire was sequenced with immunoSEQ multiplex PCR; TCRdb's copy has only in-frame clones and lacks some. The data show more than 85,000 clones, almost 85% seen once. These data come from a study of blood T cell repertoires in COVID-19. Study details: Italy, Spain and the United States were the sources of the convalescent and acute COVID-19 samples.

Trimming cost V 2 bases and J 5 bases, with 12 bases left between them. The germline V gene encodes CDR1 GTSNPN and CDR2 SVGIG (reference sequence). The CDR3 is made up of 13 amino acids. Sequencing used peripheral blood. The V gene is TRBV30, the J gene TRBJ1-1; D remains unclear. The sequence derives from an older man with acute or convalescent COVID-19. CDR3 residues: CAWSLGSGTEAFF. Here the CDR3 DNA reads TGTGCCTGGAGTTTGGGGAGCGGGACTGAAGCTTTCTTT.